One sample yielded the 12 T cell receptor beta chains listed below, sequenced in a study of T cell responses to AZD1222 COVID-19 vaccine. This table comes from immunoSEQ multiplex PCR, and its TCRdb copy is limited to in-frame clones, with some not included. The data contain around 110,000 clones, more than 85% of them singletons. This material consisted of peripheral blood, taken on day 0 of AZD1222 vaccination. The receptors stem from an adult in good health.

V is TRBV19 and J is TRBJ1-6; 7 bases are shared with TRBD1. From germline, CDR1 is LNHDA and CDR2 SQIVND (reference sequence). V lost 6 bases, J lost 8 bases, and 10 bases stayed unmatched. CDR3 size: 15 residues. The CDR3 protein is CASSQRGQGYSPLHF. CDR3 DNA sequence: TGTGCCAGTAGCCAGAGGGGGCAGGGGTATTCACCCCTCCACTTT.

This chain links TRBV27 with TRBJ2-7; tentatively, D is TRBD2 (6 bases). CDR1 is MNHEY and CDR2 is SMNVEV in the germline V gene (reference sequence). V lost 6 bases to trimming and J lost 6 bases, with 15 bases between them. The CDR3 extends over 13 amino acids. CDR3 sequence reads: CASSHGSIGEQYF. CDR3 in DNA: TGTGCCAGCAGCCACGGGAGTATAGGCGAGCAGTACTTC.

V is TRBV28 and J is TRBJ1-5; possible D gene TRBD1, 6 bases. The V end was cut by 7 bases, the J end by 4 bases, with 11 bases between. CDR1 is MDHEN and CDR2 is SYDVKM in the germline V gene. The length of the CDR3 is 13 residues. CDR3 sequence: CASTGRGNQPQHF. DNA of the CDR3: TGTGCCAGCACAGGTAGGGGGAATCAGCCCCAGCATTTT.

The chain uses TRBV21-1 and TRBJ2-7; the D call TRBD1 from the table was never checked on the DNA. TRBV21-1 is a pseudogene. The CDR3 totals 14 residues. CDR3 nucleotide sequence: TGTGCCAGCAGCAAACCGGGGACAGGCTACGAGCAGTACTTC. This translates into CASSKPGTGYEQYF.

The J gene is TRBJ2-1, the V gene TRBV27; TRBD2 aligns across 7 bases. Per the germline V gene, CDR1 is MNHEY and CDR2 is SMNVEV (reference sequence). V lost 3 bases to trimming and J lost 7 bases; unmatched junction nucleotides: 9. This CDR3 spans 15 amino acids. The chain's CDR3 is CASSFGAGVRNEQFF. The CDR3 DNA is TGTGCCAGCAGTTTTGGGGCGGGAGTGAGGAATGAGCAGTTCTTC.

This CDR3 is CSIAVGSARETQYF. The CDR3 DNA follows: TGCAGCATTGCCGTAGGGAGCGCTCGGGAGACCCAGTACTTC. The chain uses TRBV29-1 and TRBJ2-5; D perhaps matches TRBD2 (5 bases). The germline V gene encodes CDR1 SQVTM and CDR2 ANQGSEA. V lost 8 bases and J 5 bases, leaving 21 bases between the germline ends. The CDR3 is 14 amino acids.

This rearrangement joins TRBV6-5 to TRBJ1-1; no clear D. The CDR3 spans 16 residues. The V and J ends lost 0 bases and 2 bases respectively, with 13 bases between them. Germline CDR1 MNHEY, CDR2 SVGAGI. The CDR3 nucleotides are TGTGCCAGCAGTTACTCATACTCTGGAGCAAACACTGAAGCTTTCTTT. Protein sequence: CASSYSYSGANTEAFF.

J is TRBJ2-3 and V is TRBV3-1 (or the pseudogene TRBV3-2); D possibly corresponds to TRBD1 (5 bases). Germline CDR1 LGHDT, CDR2 YNNKEL (reference sequence). The length of the CDR3 is 14 residues. Trimming removed 1 base from V and 3 bases from J, with 8 bases in between. In DNA, the CDR3 is TGTGCCAGCAGCCAAGGGCAGGGAACAGATACGCAGTATTTT. Its translation: CASSQGQGTDTQYF.

The chain recombines TRBV5-4 with TRBJ2-3, with TRBD2 identical over 7 bases. V lost 0 bases, J lost 1 base, and 8 bases stayed unmatched. This CDR3 has 17 residues. CDR1 is SGHNT and CDR2 is YYREEE in the germline V gene (reference sequence). This CDR3 is CASSLEIGRLGTDTQYF. For the CDR3, the DNA is TGTGCCAGCAGCTTGGAGATCGGGAGGTTGGGCACAGATACGCAGTATTTT.

V and J are TRBV12-5 and TRBJ2-3, with D unresolved. This CDR3 region has 11 residues. The ends were cut back, 4 bases at V and 3 bases at J, with 2 bases in the middle. Germline V gene sequence: CDR1 LGHNT, CDR2 FRNRAP. The chain's CDR3 is CASGSTDTQYF. The CDR3 nucleotides read TGTGCTAGTGGTTCAACAGATACGCAGTATTTT.

The rearrangement joins TRBV29-1 to TRBJ2-2, with D uncertain. The CDR3 loop spans 13 amino acids. Germline lookup yields CDR1 SQVTM and CDR2 ANQGSEA. V shed 4 bases and J shed 0 bases, with 6 bases lying between them. In nucleotides, the CDR3 is TGCAGCGTTGGAGCATCGAACACCGGGGAGCTGTTTTTT. Encoded protein: CSVGASNTGELFF.

The rearrangement uses TRBV10-1 and TRBJ2-2, with a weak D call TRBD2 (5 bases). Trimming left V 3 bases short and J 1 base short, with 12 bases between. The CDR3 sequence is 16 residues long. Germline V gene sequence: CDR1 WNHNN, CDR2 SYGVQD (reference sequence). The CDR3 protein is CASSERRYLNTGELFF. Written as DNA, the CDR3 is TGCGCCAGCAGTGAAAGGAGGTACCTGAACACCGGGGAGCTGTTTTTT.